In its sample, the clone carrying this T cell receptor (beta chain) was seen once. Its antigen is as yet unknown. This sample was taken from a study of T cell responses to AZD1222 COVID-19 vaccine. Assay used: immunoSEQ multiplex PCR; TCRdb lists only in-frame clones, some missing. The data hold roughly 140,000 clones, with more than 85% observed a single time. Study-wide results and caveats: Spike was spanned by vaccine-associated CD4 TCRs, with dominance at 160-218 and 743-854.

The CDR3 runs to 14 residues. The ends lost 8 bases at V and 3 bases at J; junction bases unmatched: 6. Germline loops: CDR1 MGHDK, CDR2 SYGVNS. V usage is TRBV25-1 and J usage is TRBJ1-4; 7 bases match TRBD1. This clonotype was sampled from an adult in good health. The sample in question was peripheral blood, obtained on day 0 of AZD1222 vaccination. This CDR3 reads CASQWTGSNEKLFF. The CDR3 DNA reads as TGTGCCAGCCAGTGGACAGGCTCTAATGAAAAACTGTTTTTT.